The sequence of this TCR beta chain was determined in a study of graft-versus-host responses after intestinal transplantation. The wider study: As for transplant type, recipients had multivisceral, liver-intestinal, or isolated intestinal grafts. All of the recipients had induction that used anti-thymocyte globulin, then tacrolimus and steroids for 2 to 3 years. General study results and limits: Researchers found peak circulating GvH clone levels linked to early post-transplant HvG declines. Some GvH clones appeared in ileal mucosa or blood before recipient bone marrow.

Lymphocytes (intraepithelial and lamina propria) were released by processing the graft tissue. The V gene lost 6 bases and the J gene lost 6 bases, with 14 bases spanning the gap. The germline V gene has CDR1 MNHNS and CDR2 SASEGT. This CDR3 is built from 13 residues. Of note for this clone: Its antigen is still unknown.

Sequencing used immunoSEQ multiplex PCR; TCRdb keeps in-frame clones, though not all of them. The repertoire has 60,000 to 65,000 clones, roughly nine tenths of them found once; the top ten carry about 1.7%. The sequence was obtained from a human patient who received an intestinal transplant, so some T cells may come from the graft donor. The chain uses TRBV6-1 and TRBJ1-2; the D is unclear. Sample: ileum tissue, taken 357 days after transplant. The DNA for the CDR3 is TGTGCCAGCAGCCTTTCGACGGCAGATGGCTACACCTTC. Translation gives CASSLSTADGYTF.